The next 6 T cell receptor beta chains were all read from a single sample in a study of response to subunit inactivated influenza vaccine. Using its own MiXCR run on the RT-PCR reads, TCRdb lists one record per CDR3 protein. The sample yields 600,000 to 850,000 distinct CDR3 sequences, less than 15% seen once. The sample was PBMCs from blood, taken 14 to 15 days before vaccination. These receptor sequences come from a man over 45 who received an inactivated influenza vaccine.

The sample holds many counts of this clonotype. V is TRBV12-3 or TRBV12-4 and J is TRBJ2-7; 11 bases align to TRBD2. J lost 3 bases, V lost 8 bases, and 3 bases had no gene match. This CDR3 has 13 amino acids. This CDR3 is CASGGLAVYEQYF. CDR3 bases: TGTGCCAGCGGGGGACTAGCGGTCTACGAGCAGTACTTC.

Concerning this clonotype: One base away lies a much larger clone, so this may be a sequencing read error. V is TRBV4-3 and J is TRBJ1-4, with a tentative D call TRBD1 (5 bases). Germline V gene data show CDR1 as LGHNA and CDR2 as YSLEER. There are 14 residues in the CDR3. V was pared by 2 bases and J by 9 bases, with 13 bases between. The CDR3: CASSQQGRGKKLFF. The CDR3 bases are TGCGCCAGCAGCCAACAGGGACGAGGGAAAAAACTGTTTTTT.

In its sample, this clonotype was seen a few times. The gene calls are TRBV29-1 and TRBJ2-3; D is perhaps TRBD1 or TRBD2 (6 bases each). The V and J ends lost 6 bases and 2 bases respectively, with 15 bases between them. The CDR3 totals 14 residues. Per germline, CDR1 SQVTM and CDR2 ANQGSEA. This CDR3 reads CSVRTGGYTDTQYF. CDR3 sequence (DNA): TGCAGCGTCAGAACCGGGGGCTACACAGATACGCAGTATTTT.

This clonotype was counted between two and nine times. This chain links TRBV7-9 with TRBJ1-2; D is undetermined. This CDR3 contains 13 residues. Germline CDR1 and CDR2: SEHNR and FQNEAQ (reference sequence). The V end lost 1 base, the J end lost 5 bases, and 8 bases lay between the germline ends. CDR3 nucleotides: TGTGCCAGCAGCTTAGGGATAGGGTATGGCTACACCTTC. Translating gives CASSLGIGYGYTF. Complete variable domain (other parts from reference TRBV7-9 and TRBJ1-2): DTGVSQNPRHKITKRGQNVTFRCDPISEHNRLYWYRQTLGQGPEFLTYFQNEAQLEKSRLLSDRFSAERPKGSFSTLEIQRTEQGDSAMYLCASSLGIGYGYTFGSGTRLTVV.

The chain employs TRBV4-2 and TRBJ2-1; D ambiguous. The V gene lost 0 bases and the J gene lost 9 bases, with 21 bases spanning the gap. The CDR3 is made up of 17 amino acids. From germline, CDR1 is LGHNA and CDR2 YNFKEQ. CDR3 DNA sequence: TGTGCCAGCAGCCAAGATTCGGGCGCAGGACGCTTCGGTGAGCAGTTCTTC. It encodes CASSQDSGAGRFGEQFF.

The CDR3 reads CSAAGTLNTEAFF. CDR3 coding DNA: TGCAGTGCGGCCGGGACACTGAACACTGAAGCTTTCTTT. V and J are TRBV20-1 and TRBJ1-1; D possibly corresponds to TRBD1 (6 bases). Germline CDR1 is DFQATT and CDR2 is SNEGSKA (reference sequence). The V gene lost 6 bases and the J gene lost 0 bases, with 11 bases spanning the gap. This CDR3 comprises 13 residues.